This is a list of T cell receptor beta chains from one sample in a study of cytomegalovirus exposure and HLA in healthy donors. Measured with immunoSEQ multiplex PCR; TCRdb has only the in-frame clones, and not every one. The sample includes some 69,000 clones, roughly 95% seen only once; the top ten take roughly 2.3%. Input material: PBMCs. The receptors here all came from a man aged 18 to 30 in good health and CMV-seronegative. CDR3s include the opening cysteine and the closing phenylalanine or tryptophan. D genes are given only for firm matches. The size of a clone is reported for some rows only, either as once, few or many, or as a class for expanded clones.

d_gene: TRBD2; j_gene: TRBJ2-5; v_gene: TRBV7-9; abundance: -; CDR3nt: TGTGCCAGCAGCCCTAGCGGGAGGAGGGAGACCCAGTACTTC; CDR3aa: CASSPSGRRETQYF
d_gene: -; j_gene: TRBJ1-1; v_gene: TRBV5-4; abundance: -; CDR3nt: TGTGCCAGCAGCCAGGGGACGAACACTGAAGCTTTCTTT; CDR3aa: CASSQGTNTEAFF
d_gene: TRBD2; j_gene: TRBJ2-7; v_gene: TRBV7-2; abundance: -; CDR3nt: TGTGCCAGCAGCTTAGGACTGGGACTATCCGCCTACGAGCAGTACTTC; CDR3aa: CASSLGLGLSAYEQYF
d_gene: TRBD2; j_gene: TRBJ2-4; v_gene: TRBV29-1; abundance: -; CDR3nt: TGCAGCGTAACTGGCCTGACTAGCGGGACTGAAATGGGCAAAAACATTCAGTACTTC; CDR3aa: CSVTGLTSGTEMGKNIQYF
d_gene: TRBD1; j_gene: TRBJ2-5; v_gene: TRBV4-1; abundance: -; CDR3nt: TGCGCCAGCAGCCCCGGGACAGGGGGCGCAGAGACCCAGTACTTC; CDR3aa: CASSPGTGGAETQYF
d_gene: -; j_gene: TRBJ1-5; v_gene: TRBV19; abundance: -; CDR3nt: TGTGCCAGTAATACAGGCTATCAGCCCCAGCATTTT; CDR3aa: CASNTGYQPQHF
d_gene: -; j_gene: TRBJ1-2; v_gene: TRBV19; abundance: -; CDR3nt: TGTGCCAGCCGTGGCGATGGGGCTGGTAATGGCTACACCTTC; CDR3aa: CASRGDGAGNGYTF
d_gene: -; j_gene: TRBJ1-1; v_gene: TRBV10-3; abundance: -; CDR3nt: TGTGCCATCAGTGAACTGGGGCCTTCCACTGAAGCTTTCTTT; CDR3aa: CAISELGPSTEAFF
d_gene: -; j_gene: TRBJ2-3; v_gene: TRBV7-2; abundance: -; CDR3nt: TGTGCCAGCAGCTTAACCTGGGAGGATACGCAGTATTTT; CDR3aa: CASSLTWEDTQYF
d_gene: TRBD1; j_gene: TRBJ1-2; v_gene: TRBV7-9; abundance: -; CDR3nt: TGTGCCAGCAGCCCTAGGACAGGGGCCTATGGCTACACCTTC; CDR3aa: CASSPRTGAYGYTF
d_gene: TRBD1; j_gene: TRBJ1-1; v_gene: TRBV28; abundance: -; CDR3nt: TGTGCCACCCAACCGGGACAGAGATTCACTGAAGCTTTCTTT; CDR3aa: CATQPGQRFTEAFF
d_gene: -; j_gene: TRBJ2-7; v_gene: TRBV2; abundance: -; CDR3nt: TGTGCCAGCAGTGAGAGCGGGACACCGACCTACGAGCAGTACTTC; CDR3aa: CASSESGTPTYEQYF
d_gene: TRBD1; j_gene: TRBJ1-5; v_gene: TRBV6-5; abundance: -; CDR3nt: TGTGCCAGCAGGGGGACAGGCAATCAGCCCCAGCATTTT; CDR3aa: CASRGTGNQPQHF
d_gene: TRBD1; j_gene: TRBJ1-3; v_gene: TRBV7-9; abundance: -; CDR3nt: TGTGCCAGCAGCTTATCACAGGGGGTAAACACCATATATTTT; CDR3aa: CASSLSQGVNTIYF
d_gene: -; j_gene: TRBJ2-3; v_gene: TRBV15; abundance: -; CDR3nt: TGTGCCACCAGCAGGGAGCGCTCTAGCACAGATACGCAGTATTTT; CDR3aa: CATSRERSSTDTQYF
d_gene: TRBD1; j_gene: TRBJ1-4; v_gene: TRBV19; abundance: once; CDR3nt: TGTGCCAGTAGTCCAGGGGGACTGAATGAAAAACTGTTTTTT; CDR3aa: CASSPGGLNEKLFF
d_gene: TRBD2; j_gene: TRBJ2-7; v_gene: TRBV10-3; abundance: -; CDR3nt: TGTGCCATCAGGGAGTCCTTAGCGGGGGACAAAGGCGAGCAGTACTTC; CDR3aa: CAIRESLAGDKGEQYF
d_gene: TRBD1; j_gene: TRBJ1-2; v_gene: TRBV19; abundance: -; CDR3nt: TGTGCCAGTACCAATGGACAGGGAGCGACCGCTGGCTACACCTTC; CDR3aa: CASTNGQGATAGYTF
d_gene: -; j_gene: TRBJ2-7; v_gene: TRBV15; abundance: once; CDR3nt: TGTGCCACCAGCAGAGATCGGGGATACGAGCAGTACTTC; CDR3aa: CATSRDRGYEQYF
d_gene: -; j_gene: TRBJ2-3; v_gene: TRBV12-5; abundance: -; CDR3nt: TGTGCTAGTGGTTCCGGGACGGGGGTTGGAGATACGCAGTATTTT; CDR3aa: CASGSGTGVGDTQYF
d_gene: -; j_gene: TRBJ1-4; v_gene: TRBV10-1; abundance: -; CDR3nt: TGCGCCAGCAGTCGCCGAGGCGAGGAAAAACTGTTTTTT; CDR3aa: CASSRRGEEKLFF
d_gene: TRBD1; j_gene: TRBJ2-7; v_gene: TRBV7-9; abundance: -; CDR3nt: TGTGCCAGCAGCCCCCTCGGACAGGGTGTGGACGAGCAGTACTTC; CDR3aa: CASSPLGQGVDEQYF
d_gene: TRBD2; j_gene: TRBJ2-1; v_gene: TRBV5-8; abundance: -; CDR3nt: TGTGCCAGCAACTTGGGACTAGCGGGATCCTACAATGAGCAGTTCTTC; CDR3aa: CASNLGLAGSYNEQFF
d_gene: -; j_gene: TRBJ1-5; v_gene: TRBV6-1; abundance: -; CDR3nt: TGTGCCAGCAGTGAATCAGGGGCCAGCAATCAGCCCCAGCATTTT; CDR3aa: CASSESGASNQPQHF
d_gene: TRBD1; j_gene: TRBJ2-1; v_gene: TRBV27; abundance: -; CDR3nt: TGTGCCAGCACTATAGCAGGACAGGTGGATGAGCAGTTCTTC; CDR3aa: CASTIAGQVDEQFF
d_gene: TRBD1; j_gene: TRBJ1-1; v_gene: TRBV7-9; abundance: -; CDR3nt: TGTGCCAGCAGGCATACAGGGGGCACTGAAGCTTTCTTT; CDR3aa: CASRHTGGTEAFF
d_gene: TRBD1; j_gene: TRBJ2-2; v_gene: TRBV4-1; abundance: -; CDR3nt: TGCGCCAGCAGCCAGACAGGGGGCACCGGGGAGCTGTTTTTT; CDR3aa: CASSQTGGTGELFF
d_gene: -; j_gene: TRBJ1-2; v_gene: TRBV2; abundance: once; CDR3nt: TGTGCCAGCAGTGAAAGTAGAGGGCAGTTTTATGGCTACACCTTC; CDR3aa: CASSESRGQFYGYTF
d_gene: TRBD1; j_gene: TRBJ1-5; v_gene: TRBV2; abundance: -; CDR3nt: TGTGCCAGCGATACAGGGGTCAATCAGCCCCAGCATTTT; CDR3aa: CASDTGVNQPQHF
d_gene: TRBD1; j_gene: TRBJ2-2; v_gene: TRBV27; abundance: -; CDR3nt: TGTGCCAGCAGTGACAGGGGGTCCGGGGAGCTGTTTTTT; CDR3aa: CASSDRGSGELFF
d_gene: -; j_gene: TRBJ1-2; v_gene: TRBV29-1; abundance: -; CDR3nt: TGCAGCGTTGAGAGGCGCCATGGCTACACCTTC; CDR3aa: CSVERRHGYTF
d_gene: TRBD1; j_gene: TRBJ1-1; v_gene: TRBV18; abundance: -; CDR3nt: TGTGCCACCTTTCGGACAGGCGGTAAACACACTGAAGCTTTCTTT; CDR3aa: CATFRTGGKHTEAFF
d_gene: -; j_gene: TRBJ2-7; v_gene: TRBV2; abundance: -; CDR3nt: TGTGCCAGCAGTGAACTGGGGCTTTACGAGCAGTACTTC; CDR3aa: CASSELGLYEQYF
d_gene: TRBD1; j_gene: TRBJ1-2; v_gene: TRBV19; abundance: -; CDR3nt: TGTGCCAGTACCTTATCCTCAGGGGGTGACTATGGCTACACCTTC; CDR3aa: CASTLSSGGDYGYTF
d_gene: TRBD2; j_gene: TRBJ2-7; v_gene: TRBV10-3; abundance: -; CDR3nt: TGTGCCATCAGTGGGACTAGCGGGAGATACGAGCAGTACTTC; CDR3aa: CAISGTSGRYEQYF
d_gene: -; j_gene: TRBJ2-1; v_gene: TRBV19; abundance: -; CDR3nt: TGTGCCAGTAGTATATCAACAGACAATCCCTACAATGAGCAGTTCTTC; CDR3aa: CASSISTDNPYNEQFF
d_gene: TRBD2; j_gene: TRBJ2-3; v_gene: TRBV2; abundance: -; CDR3nt: TGTGCCAGCAGTGTGCTAGCGGGCACAGATACGCAGTATTTT; CDR3aa: CASSVLAGTDTQYF
d_gene: -; j_gene: TRBJ1-2; v_gene: TRBV5-6; abundance: -; CDR3nt: TGTGCCAGCAGCTTGGGGCAGGCTGACTATGGCTACACCTTC; CDR3aa: CASSLGQADYGYTF
d_gene: -; j_gene: TRBJ1-1; v_gene: TRBV2; abundance: -; CDR3nt: TGTGCCAGCAGTGGAGACACTGAAGCTTTCTTT; CDR3aa: CASSGDTEAFF
d_gene: -; j_gene: TRBJ2-1; v_gene: TRBV7-8; abundance: -; CDR3nt: TGTGCCAGCAGCTTATACGGGGTGAGTGATGATGAGCAGTTCTTC; CDR3aa: CASSLYGVSDDEQFF
d_gene: -; j_gene: TRBJ1-2; v_gene: TRBV7-8; abundance: -; CDR3nt: TGTGCCAGCAGCTTAGGTCCAGGGTTGCTCTCTGGCTACACCTTC; CDR3aa: CASSLGPGLLSGYTF
d_gene: -; j_gene: TRBJ1-1; v_gene: TRBV9; abundance: -; CDR3nt: TGTGCCAGCAGCGTAACTTCCAGGGCTGAAGCTTTCTTT; CDR3aa: CASSVTSRAEAFF
d_gene: -; j_gene: TRBJ1-2; v_gene: TRBV6-6; abundance: once; CDR3nt: TGTGCCGGCTTCAGGGAAAACTATGGCTACACCTTC; CDR3aa: CAGFRENYGYTF
d_gene: TRBD1; j_gene: TRBJ2-7; v_gene: TRBV18; abundance: -; CDR3nt: TGTGCCAGCTCACCACCGGGACAGTATAACGAGCAGTACTTC; CDR3aa: CASSPPGQYNEQYF
d_gene: TRBD1; j_gene: TRBJ1-2; v_gene: TRBV6-5; abundance: -; CDR3nt: TGTGCCAGCACCGACGGACAGGGGGCTTTTTATGGCTACACCTTC; CDR3aa: CASTDGQGAFYGYTF
d_gene: TRBD2; j_gene: TRBJ2-3; v_gene: TRBV7-2; abundance: -; CDR3nt: TGTGCCAGCAGCTTATGGGGCGGGAGTGTGGATACGCAGTATTTT; CDR3aa: CASSLWGGSVDTQYF
d_gene: -; j_gene: TRBJ1-5; v_gene: TRBV28; abundance: -; CDR3nt: TGTGCCAGCAGTTTTTCGACAGACCAGCCCCAGCATTTT; CDR3aa: CASSFSTDQPQHF
d_gene: -; j_gene: TRBJ2-7; v_gene: TRBV29-1; abundance: -; CDR3nt: TGCAGCGCCCTCTACGAGCAGTACTTC; CDR3aa: CSALYEQYF
d_gene: TRBD1; j_gene: TRBJ2-1; v_gene: TRBV6-1; abundance: -; CDR3nt: TGTGCCAGCAGTGAAGAAGGGACAGGGTACGATGAGCAGTTCTTC; CDR3aa: CASSEEGTGYDEQFF
d_gene: -; j_gene: TRBJ1-6; v_gene: TRBV19; abundance: -; CDR3nt: TGTGCCAGTACTAATCGCAGGGTCGCTAATTCACCCCTCCACTTT; CDR3aa: CASTNRRVANSPLHF
d_gene: -; j_gene: TRBJ1-1; v_gene: TRBV5-8; abundance: -; CDR3nt: TGTGCCAGCAGCTCGGACACGAACACTGAAGCTTTCTTT; CDR3aa: CASSSDTNTEAFF
d_gene: TRBD2; j_gene: TRBJ2-1; v_gene: TRBV10-2; abundance: -; CDR3nt: TGCGCCAGCAGGGATGCTAGCGGGAGCTCCTACAATGAGCAGTTCTTC; CDR3aa: CASRDASGSSYNEQFF
d_gene: -; j_gene: TRBJ1-1; v_gene: TRBV18; abundance: -; CDR3nt: TGTGCCAGCTCACCACGGGCCACTGAAGCTTTCTTT; CDR3aa: CASSPRATEAFF
d_gene: TRBD1; j_gene: TRBJ1-1; v_gene: TRBV4-2; abundance: -; CDR3nt: TGTGCCAGCAGCCAAGATCAGGGGGCTAACACTGAAGCTTTCTTT; CDR3aa: CASSQDQGANTEAFF
d_gene: TRBD1; j_gene: TRBJ1-5; v_gene: TRBV28; abundance: -; CDR3nt: TGTGCCAGCTGGGACAGGGGTACAGGTAGCAATCAGCCCCAGCATTTT; CDR3aa: CASWDRGTGSNQPQHF
d_gene: TRBD1; j_gene: TRBJ1-1; v_gene: TRBV6-4; abundance: -; CDR3nt: TGTGCCAGCAGTGAGCCCGACAGGGTAGCTTTCTTT; CDR3aa: CASSEPDRVAFF
d_gene: -; j_gene: TRBJ2-5; v_gene: TRBV30; abundance: -; CDR3nt: TGTGCCTGGAGTGCGAGGCCGGGACGGACTAAAGAGACCCAGTACTTC; CDR3aa: CAWSARPGRTKETQYF
d_gene: -; j_gene: TRBJ2-7; v_gene: TRBV18; abundance: -; CDR3nt: TGTGCCAGCTCACCAGGCAGGATAGGCGAGCAGTACTTC; CDR3aa: CASSPGRIGEQYF
d_gene: -; j_gene: TRBJ2-3; v_gene: TRBV11-3; abundance: -; CDR3nt: TGTGCCAGCAGCCTTGAAGGGGGAGATACGCAGTATTTT; CDR3aa: CASSLEGGDTQYF